Sequencing of this T cell receptor beta chain was carried out in a study of T cell repertoires in cytomegalovirus infection. Study as a whole: TCR beta signatures that were public indicated CMV infection and matching HLA type.

TCRdb reprocessed the reads via MiXCR and lists one record per CDR3 protein. The sample lists 400,000 to 550,000 distinct CDR3 sequences, around 10% occurring once. Deletions cut 1 base from V and 8 bases from J, with 11 bases between. This CDR3 has 13 residues. Germline V gives CDR1 SEHNR, CDR2 FQNEAQ (reference sequence). This clonotype has a count of ten or more. The sequencing input was PBMCs. This chain links TRBV7-9 with TRBJ1-2, with TRBD1 as a possible D gene (5 bases). This clonotype was obtained from a human donor in good health (CMV status not recorded). Some clones in this sample may be carry-over from other donors' samples. In DNA, the CDR3 is TGTGCCAGCAGCTTAGTGGGGCAAGCGGGCTACACCTTC. It translates to CASSLVGQAGYTF.